These 32 T cell receptor beta chains were all obtained from the same sample, sequenced in a study of cytomegalovirus exposure and HLA in healthy donors. Primers for the PCR totalled 60 Vbeta and 13 Jbeta. Assay: immunoSEQ multiplex PCR; the TCRdb copy retains only in-frame clones and omits some. The repertoire table contains around 40,000 clones. Material: PBMCs. The source of these receptors is a human donor in good health.

Of note for this clone: This CDR3 is also generated by other DNA sequences in the sample. V gene TRBV2 combines with J gene TRBJ1-6; TRBD1 aligns across 10 bases. The CDR3 length is 14 residues. The trim removed 7 bases at V and 9 bases at J, leaving 6 bases unmatched. Germline assignment: CDR1 SNHLY and CDR2 FYNNEI. The CDR3 loop reads CASIWGQGSSPLHF. The CDR3 DNA is TGTGCCAGCATCTGGGGACAGGGGAGTTCACCCCTCCACTTT.

This chain connects TRBV9 to TRBJ2-3; 7 bases agree with TRBD1. The CDR3 has 14 amino acids. Germline-derived CDR1 and CDR2 are SGDLS and YYNGEE. V lost 6 bases and J lost 3; bases outside the gene matches: 7. The CDR3 spells CASNPGTVTDTQYF. The CDR3 DNA sequence: TGTGCCAGCAACCCCGGGACAGTTACAGATACGCAGTATTTT.

The chain's CDR3 is CASSQQSLPYYGYTF. The CDR3 region has the DNA TGCGCCAGCAGCCAACAGTCTTTACCCTACTATGGCTACACCTTC. The chain joins TRBV4-1 to TRBJ1-2; D call uncertain. Germline assignment: CDR1 MGHRA and CDR2 YSYEKL. This CDR3 contains 15 residues. Trimming shortened V by 2 bases and J by 3 bases, and 13 bases separated the two germline ends.

The V gene is TRBV7-6, the J gene TRBJ1-3; 7 bases are a match to TRBD1. J was trimmed by 1 base and V by 5 bases; bases with no gene match: 5. This CDR3 is built from 15 residues. Germline CDR1 and CDR2: SGHVS and FNYEAQ. CDR3 in amino acids: CASSPYRGSGNTIYF. In DNA form, the CDR3 reads TGTGCCAGCAGCCCATACAGGGGATCTGGAAACACCATATATTTT.

The chain combines TRBV29-1 with TRBJ1-3; 7 bases line up with TRBD1. Per germline, CDR1 SQVTM and CDR2 ANQGSEA. The CDR3 has 14 residues. V gave up 3 bases and J gave up 4 bases; unmatched junction bases: 6. CDR3 DNA sequence: TGCAGCGTTGATCGCAGGGGGAAGGGAAACACCATATATTTT. As protein: CSVDRRGKGNTIYF.

The rearrangement links TRBV11-3 to TRBJ1-6, with TRBD1 matching 7 bases. The CDR3 loop spans 15 amino acids. V shed 5 bases and J 2 bases; nucleotides not matched to a gene: 3. In germline, CDR1 is SGHNT, CDR2 YENEEA. DNA of the CDR3: TGTGCCAGCAGCCCGCAGGGGGCCTATAATTCACCCCTCCACTTT. Protein product: CASSPQGAYNSPLHF.

The CDR3 loop reads CASSDRGIVYGYTF. CDR3 in DNA: TGTGCCAGTAGTGACAGGGGGATCGTCTATGGCTACACCTTC. V and J are TRBV19 and TRBJ1-2; 9 bases agree with TRBD1. In germline, CDR1 is LNHDA, CDR2 SQIVND (reference sequence). CDR3 length: 14 residues. Trimming took 5 bases from V and 4 from J; bases not matched to a gene: 5.

This sequence joins TRBV6-1 and TRBJ1-5, with D unresolved. V was shortened by 8 bases and J by 4 bases, with 12 bases between the two germline ends. The germline gives CDR1 MNHNS, CDR2 SASEGT. The CDR3 is 13 amino acids. CDR3 in amino acids: CASSSVLNQPQHF. CDR3 nucleotide sequence: TGTGCCAGCTCGTCGGTCCTTAATCAGCCCCAGCATTTT.

The gene calls are TRBV19 and TRBJ1-5; D is unresolved. V lost 1 base, J lost 0 bases, and 7 bases lay in between. Germline V CDR1 and CDR2: LNHDA, SQIVND (reference sequence). CDR3 length equals 15 residues. The CDR3 DNA reads as TGTGCCAGTAGTATAGGCGCTTATAGCAATCAGCCCCAGCATTTT. Translated: CASSIGAYSNQPQHF.

The chain recombines TRBV30 with TRBJ2-2, with TRBD1 identical over 7 bases. The CDR3 is 16 amino acids. Germline V lookup: CDR1 GTSNPN, CDR2 SVGIG (reference sequence). The V gene end was trimmed by 1 base and the J gene end by 9 bases; junction bases not matched to a gene: 14. The CDR3 bases are TGTGCCTGGAGTGGAGGGGGCGCAGGTTCGGTCCGGGAGCTGTTTTTT. It codes for CAWSGGGAGSVRELFF.

The chain recombines TRBV5-1 with TRBJ2-1; D might be TRBD2 (7 bases). Germline V gene data show CDR1 as SGHRS and CDR2 as YFSETQ. V dropped 4 bases and J dropped 5 bases, with 16 bases sitting between them. CDR3 length equals 15 residues. CDR3 protein: CASSPSGGGDNEQFF. The CDR3 bases are TGCGCCAGCAGCCCTAGCGGCGGGGGCGACAATGAGCAGTTCTTC.

As regards this clone: At one boundary the junction diverges from the germline segment, which might be a read error. The same CDR3 also results from other DNA sequences found in this sample. The chain has TRBV5-4 and TRBJ1-6; D perhaps matches TRBD1 (6 bases). The germline V gene has CDR1 SGHNT and CDR2 YYREEE (reference sequence). This CDR3 is 17 amino acids long. CDR3 residues: CASSRGRGGVRDSPLHF. The CDR3 DNA reads as TGTGCCAGCAGCAGAGGGCGGGGGGGCGTCCGGGATTCACCCCTACACTTT.

The chain links TRBV10-3 to TRBJ2-1; 10 bases fit TRBD2. From germline, CDR1 is ENHRY and CDR2 SYGVKD. This CDR3 spans 15 amino acids. The V segment lost 6 bases and the J segment 4 bases; nucleotides outside the gene matches: 6. In DNA, the CDR3 is TGTGCCATCAGGGACAAACTAGCGGGGTACAATGAGCAGTTCTTC. As protein: CAIRDKLAGYNEQFF.

The rearrangement joins TRBV7-2 to TRBJ2-2; D may be TRBD1 (5 bases). The V gene lost 4 bases and the J gene lost 7 bases, with 10 bases spanning the gap. This CDR3 is built from 13 residues. The germline gives CDR1 SGHTA, CDR2 FQGNSA. This CDR3 reads CASSSRQGGELFF. DNA for the CDR3: TGTGCCAGCAGCTCTAGGCAGGGCGGGGAGCTGTTTTTT.

The chain has TRBV15 and TRBJ2-2, with D uncertain. V gave up 0 bases and J gave up 7 bases, with 18 bases separating them. From germline, CDR1 is LNHNV and CDR2 YYDKDF (reference sequence). The CDR3 is 17 residues long. Here the CDR3 reads CATSRDQVFISGGELFF. For the CDR3, the DNA is TGTGCCACCAGCAGAGATCAGGTCTTCATAAGTGGCGGGGAGCTGTTTTTT.

The V gene is TRBV5-1, the J gene TRBJ2-5, with 9 bases identical to TRBD1. V lost 7 bases to trimming and J lost 5 bases; unmatched junction nucleotides: 6. The CDR3 has 13 residues. Germline V CDR1 and CDR2: SGHRS, YFSETQ. The DNA of the CDR3 is TGCGCCAGCGGGGGACAGGGAGGGGAGACCCAGTACTTC. Encoded protein: CASGGQGGETQYF.

The rearrangement joins TRBV11-2 to TRBJ2-7; TRBD2 aligns across 8 bases. The CDR3 is 16 residues long. J was trimmed by 2 bases and V by 5 bases; bases with no gene match: 11. Germline CDR1 SGHAT, CDR2 FQNNGV. CDR3 amino acids: CASSTLGRGAAYEQYF. The CDR3 DNA reads as TGTGCCAGCAGCACCCTGGGGCGGGGGGCCGCCTACGAGCAGTACTTC. The whole variable domain, filled in from reference TRBV11-2 and TRBJ2-7, reads EAGVAQSPRYKIIEKRQSVAFWCNPISGHATLYWYQQILGQGPKLLIQFQNNGVVDDSQLPKDRFSAERLKGVDSTLKIQPAKLEDSAVYLCASSTLGRGAAYEQYFGPGTRLTVT.

V and J are TRBV4-2 and TRBJ2-6; 7 nucleotides line up with TRBD1. CDR3 length equals 19 residues. CDR1 is LGHNA, CDR2 YNFKEQ, per germline. The V gene end was trimmed by 2 bases and the J gene end by 1 base; junction bases not matched to a gene: 11. The CDR3 spells CASSQLLIGGRSGANVLTF. The CDR3 DNA reads as TGTGCCAGCAGCCAACTACTAATAGGGGGCAGGTCTGGGGCCAACGTCCTGACTTTC.

The V call is TRBV18, the J call TRBJ2-3; TRBD1 is a possible D gene (5 bases). The ends were cut back, 6 bases at V and 0 bases at J, with 16 bases in the middle. The CDR3 extends over 16 amino acids. Germline V gives CDR1 KGHSH, CDR2 LQKENI. CDR3 loop: CASSLFGAGSTDTQYF. In DNA, the CDR3 is TGTGCCAGCTCTCTCTTTGGGGCAGGGAGCACAGATACGCAGTATTTT.

This chain joins TRBV7-8 and TRBJ1-1, with 7 bases aligning to TRBD1. Germline trimming cut 5 bases from V and 1 base from J; bases unmatched to any gene: 4. Looked up from germline, CDR1 is SGHVS and CDR2 is FQNEAQ. The CDR3 is 14 residues long. The CDR3 loop reads CASSKGQSNTEAFF. CDR3 bases: TGTGCCAGCAGCAAGGGACAGTCGAACACTGAAGCTTTCTTT. The full variable domain, with the rest looked up from reference TRBV7-8 and TRBJ1-1, is GAGVSQSPRYKVAKRGQDVALRCDPISGHVSLFWYQQALGQGPEFLTYFQNEAQLDKSGLPSDRFFAERPEGSVSTLKIQRTQQEDSAVYLCASSKGQSNTEAFFGQGTRLTVV.

The chain carries TRBV9 and TRBJ2-2; 7 positions agree with TRBD1. V was pared by 2 bases and J by 0 bases, with 13 bases of the junction left unmatched. The CDR3 contains 19 residues. Germline V gene sequence: CDR1 SGDLS, CDR2 YYNGEE. The CDR3 is CASSVGTDSPLANTGELFF. In DNA, the CDR3 is TGTGCCAGCAGCGTCGGGACAGACTCACCTCTGGCGAACACCGGGGAGCTGTTTTTT. Full variable domain (remainder filled in from reference TRBV9 and TRBJ2-2): DSGVTQTPKHLITATGQRVTLRCSPRSGDLSVYWYQQSLDQGLQFLIQYYNGEERAKGNILERFSAQQFPDLHSELNLSSLELGDSALYFCASSVGTDSPLANTGELFFGEGSRLTVL.

This chain links TRBV25-1 with TRBJ2-7; 10 nucleotides match TRBD1. The CDR3 loop spans 15 amino acids. Per germline, CDR1 MGHDK and CDR2 SYGVNS. Trimming at V came to 6 bases and at J to 6 bases, leaving 11 bases not matched to a gene. The CDR3 DNA sequence: TGTGCCAGCAGCCCCGCGGACAGGGGGTTGGGCGAGCAGTACTTC. Amino acids: CASSPADRGLGEQYF.

The chain recombines TRBV7-8 with TRBJ2-3; the D gene is possibly TRBD2 (5 bases). This CDR3 spans 16 amino acids. Trimming pared 0 bases from V and 1 base from J, leaving 11 bases between. Germline lookup yields CDR1 SGHVS and CDR2 FQNEAQ. The CDR3 sequence: CASSLAHGSGTDTQYF. CDR3 sequence (DNA): TGTGCCAGCAGCTTAGCCCATGGGAGCGGCACAGATACGCAGTATTTT.

V and J are TRBV11-2 and TRBJ1-3; TRBD1 agrees at 7 bases. The CDR3 has 15 amino acids. The ends lost 3 bases at V and 4 bases at J; junction bases unmatched: 6. Germline V gene sequence: CDR1 SGHAT, CDR2 FQNNGV. The CDR3 coding sequence is TGTGCCAGCAGCTTGTACCAGGGGGTGGGAAACACCATATATTTT. It yields the protein CASSLYQGVGNTIYF.

V gene TRBV2 combines with J gene TRBJ2-3; a possible D gene is TRBD2 (6 bases). V lost 11 bases and J 6 bases, leaving 18 bases between the germline ends. Germline lookup yields CDR1 SNHLY and CDR2 FYNNEI. The CDR3 length is 13 residues. CDR3 in amino acids: CAAGRAGRDTQYF. CDR3 nucleotide sequence: TGTGCCGCGGGGCGGGCCGGACGTGATACGCAGTATTTT.

Comments on this clone: Within the sample, other DNA sequences also encode this same CDR3. V and J are TRBV18 and TRBJ2-2, with 9 bases aligning to TRBD1. Germline CDR1 reads KGHSH; CDR2 reads LQKENI. This CDR3 is built from 14 residues. V was pared by 8 bases and J by 1 base, with 2 bases of the junction left unmatched. The CDR3 protein is CASPTGGNTGELFF. The CDR3 DNA is TGTGCCAGCCCGACAGGGGGGAACACCGGGGAGCTGTTTTTT.

This sequence joins TRBV6-1 and TRBJ2-5; 11 positions agree with TRBD2. The CDR3 covers 14 residues. Germline trimming cut 2 bases from V and 8 bases from J; bases unmatched to any gene: 4. CDR1 is MNHNS, CDR2 SASEGT, per germline. The CDR3 reads CASSESSGGATQYF. CDR3 DNA sequence: TGTGCCAGCAGTGAAAGTAGCGGGGGGGCCACCCAGTACTTC.

The chain recombines TRBV10-2 with TRBJ1-2; D is possibly TRBD1 (6 bases). In germline, CDR1 is WSHSY, CDR2 SAAADI. Trimming stripped 4 bases from V and 7 bases from J, with 10 bases between. CDR3 size: 12 residues. The DNA of the CDR3 is TGCGCCAGCAGTGGCCAGGGGTCTGGCTACACCTTC. Its translation: CASSGQGSGYTF.

The J gene is TRBJ1-5, the V gene TRBV4-2; D is undetermined. The V end was cut by 0 bases, the J end by 7 bases, with 7 bases between. Germline V gene sequence: CDR1 LGHNA, CDR2 YNFKEQ. There are 13 residues in the CDR3. CDR3 sequence: CASSQEGSQPQHF. In nucleotides, the CDR3 is TGTGCCAGCAGCCAAGAGGGTAGCCAGCCCCAGCATTTT.

The chain has TRBV2 and TRBJ2-1; 10 bases fit TRBD2. Germline V gives CDR1 SNHLY, CDR2 FYNNEI. Trimming took 2 bases from V and 2 from J; bases not matched to a gene: 0. The CDR3 sequence is 15 residues long. CDR3 coding DNA: TGTGCCAGCAGTGAACTAGCGGGGGCCTACAATGAGCAGTTCTTC. Its protein is CASSELAGAYNEQFF.

Judged by frequency, this clone is medium-sized. This chain joins TRBV6-6 and TRBJ1-4; 8 bases match TRBD1. CDR1 is MNHNY, CDR2 SVGAGI, per germline (reference sequence). V shed 6 bases, J shed 8 bases, and the junction held 8 bases outside the gene matches. This CDR3 spans 14 amino acids. The CDR3 coding sequence is TGTGCCAGCAGCCATCCAGACAGGGGCGAAAAACTGTTTTTT. This sequence encodes CASSHPDRGEKLFF.

The rearrangement joins TRBV7-3 to TRBJ2-5; 9 nucleotides align to TRBD2. This CDR3 is built from 15 residues. Germline values: CDR1 SGHTA, CDR2 FQGTGA. V trimming: 3 bases; J trimming: 4 bases; junction bases outside the gene matches: 6. The CDR3 is CASSLGGGAGETQYF. The CDR3 DNA reads as TGTGCCAGCAGCTTGGGCGGGGGGGCCGGAGAGACCCAGTACTTC.